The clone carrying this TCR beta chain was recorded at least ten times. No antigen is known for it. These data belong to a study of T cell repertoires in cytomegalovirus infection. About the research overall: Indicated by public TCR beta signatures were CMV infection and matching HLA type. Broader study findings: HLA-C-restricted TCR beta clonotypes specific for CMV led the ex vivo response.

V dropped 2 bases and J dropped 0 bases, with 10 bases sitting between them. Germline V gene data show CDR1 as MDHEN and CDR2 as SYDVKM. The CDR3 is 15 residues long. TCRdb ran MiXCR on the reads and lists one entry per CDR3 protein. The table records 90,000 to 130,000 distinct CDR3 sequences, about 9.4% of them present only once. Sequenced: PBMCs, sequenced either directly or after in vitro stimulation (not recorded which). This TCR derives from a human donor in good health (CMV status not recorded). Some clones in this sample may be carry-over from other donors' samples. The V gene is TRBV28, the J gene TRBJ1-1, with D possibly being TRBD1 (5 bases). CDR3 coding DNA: TGTGCCAGCAGTTTAGGGGGACTCTTGAACACTGAAGCTTTCTTT. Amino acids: CASSLGGLLNTEAFF.